This T cell receptor (beta chain) was identified in a study of T cells in Graves' hyperthyroidism and ophthalmopathy. Amplification of TCR beta CDR3 regions was performed using RNA transcripts as template. HTBI primers were the set used in a first-round RT-PCR of the TCR CDR3. TCRdb fed the multiplex PCR reads into MiXCR, producing one record per CDR3 protein. The table records approximately 690,000 distinct CDR3 sequences, more than 14% of them present only once. The CDR3 length is 14 residues. Germline assignment: CDR1 SGHTA and CDR2 FQGNSA. Trimming left V 1 base short and J 7 bases short, with 13 bases between. This clonotype has a count of ten or more.

The chain couples TRBV7-2 to TRBJ2-5; no clear D. The clonotype was recovered from a woman in her 50s with Graves' ophthalmopathy. The specimen sequenced was blood. Here the CDR3 DNA reads TGTGCCAGCAGCTTAGGCATACCGCCGCCGACCCAGTACTTC. Its protein is CASSLGIPPPTQYF. The whole variable domain, filled in from reference TRBV7-2 and TRBJ2-5, reads GAGVSQSPSNKVTEKGKDVELRCDPISGHTALYWYRQSLGQGLEFLIYFQGNSAPDKSGLPSDRFSAERTGGSVSTLTIQRTQQEDSAVYLCASSLGIPPPTQYFGPGTRLLVL.